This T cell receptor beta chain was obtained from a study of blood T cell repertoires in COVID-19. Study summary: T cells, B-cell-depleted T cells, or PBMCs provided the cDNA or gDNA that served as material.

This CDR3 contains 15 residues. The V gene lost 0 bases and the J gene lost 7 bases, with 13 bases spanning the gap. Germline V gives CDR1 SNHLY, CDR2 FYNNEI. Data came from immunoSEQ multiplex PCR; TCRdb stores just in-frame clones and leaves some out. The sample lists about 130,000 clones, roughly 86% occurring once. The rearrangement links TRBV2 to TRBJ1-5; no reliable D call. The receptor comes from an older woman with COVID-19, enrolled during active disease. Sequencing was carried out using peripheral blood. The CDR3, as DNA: TGTGCCAGCAGTGAAGCGCCTGGAGGTGAGCAGCCCCAGCATTTT. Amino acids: CASSEAPGGEQPQHF. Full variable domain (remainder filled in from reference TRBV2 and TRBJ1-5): EPEVTQTPSHQVTQMGQEVILRCVPISNHLYFYWYRQILGQKVEFLVSFYNNEISEKSEIFDDQFSVERPDGSNFTLKIRSTKLEDSAMYFCASSEAPGGEQPQHFGDGTRLSIL.